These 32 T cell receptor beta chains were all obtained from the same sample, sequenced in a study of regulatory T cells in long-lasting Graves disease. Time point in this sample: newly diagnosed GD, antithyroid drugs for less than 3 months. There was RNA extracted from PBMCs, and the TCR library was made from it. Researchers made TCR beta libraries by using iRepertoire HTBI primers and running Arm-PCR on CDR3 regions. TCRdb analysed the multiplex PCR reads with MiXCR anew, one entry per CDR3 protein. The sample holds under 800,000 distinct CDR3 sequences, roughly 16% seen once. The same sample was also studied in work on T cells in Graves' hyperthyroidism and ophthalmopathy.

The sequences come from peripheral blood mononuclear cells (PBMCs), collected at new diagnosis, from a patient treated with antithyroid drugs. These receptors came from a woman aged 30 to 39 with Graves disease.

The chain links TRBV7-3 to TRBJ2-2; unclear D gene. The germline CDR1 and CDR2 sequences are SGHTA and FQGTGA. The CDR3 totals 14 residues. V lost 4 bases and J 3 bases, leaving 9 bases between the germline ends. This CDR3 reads CASSSGPYTGELFF. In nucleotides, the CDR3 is TGTGCCAGCAGCTCGGGTCCTTACACCGGGGAGCTGTTTTTT.

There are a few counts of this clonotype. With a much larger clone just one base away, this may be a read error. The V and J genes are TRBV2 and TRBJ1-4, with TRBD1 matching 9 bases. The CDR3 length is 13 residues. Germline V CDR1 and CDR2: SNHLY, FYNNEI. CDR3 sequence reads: CVGSGTGNEKLFF. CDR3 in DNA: TGTGTCGGCTCCGGGACAGGGAATGAAAAACTGTTTTTT.

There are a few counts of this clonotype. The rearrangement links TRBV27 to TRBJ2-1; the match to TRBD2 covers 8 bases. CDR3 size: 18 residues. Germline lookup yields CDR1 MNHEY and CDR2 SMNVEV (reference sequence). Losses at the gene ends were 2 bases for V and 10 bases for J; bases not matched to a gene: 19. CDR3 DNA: TGTGCCAGCAGTTTAATCCTGGTCGGGAGGGCGGGTCGAGAGGAGCAGTTCTTC. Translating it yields CASSLILVGRAGREEQFF.

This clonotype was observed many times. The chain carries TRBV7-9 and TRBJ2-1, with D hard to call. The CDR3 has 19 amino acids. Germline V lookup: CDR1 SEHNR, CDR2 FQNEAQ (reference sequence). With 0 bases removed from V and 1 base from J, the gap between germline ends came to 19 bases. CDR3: CASSLAKSAGGSSYNEQFF. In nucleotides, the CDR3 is TGTGCCAGCAGCTTAGCGAAGTCTGCAGGCGGCTCTTCCTACAATGAGCAGTTCTTC.

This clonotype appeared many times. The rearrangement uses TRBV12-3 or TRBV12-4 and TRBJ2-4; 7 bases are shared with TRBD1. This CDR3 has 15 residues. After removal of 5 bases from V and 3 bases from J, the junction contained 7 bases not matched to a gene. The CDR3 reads CASSDTTGSKNIQYF. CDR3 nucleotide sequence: TGTGCCAGCAGTGACACGACAGGGAGCAAAAACATTCAGTACTTC.

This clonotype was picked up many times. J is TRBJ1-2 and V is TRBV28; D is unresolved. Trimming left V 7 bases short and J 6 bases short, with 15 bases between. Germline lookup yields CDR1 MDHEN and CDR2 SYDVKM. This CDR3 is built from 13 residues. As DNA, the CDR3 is TGTGCCAGCACCCTTATTAGGAGGGATGGCTACACCTTC. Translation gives CASTLIRRDGYTF.

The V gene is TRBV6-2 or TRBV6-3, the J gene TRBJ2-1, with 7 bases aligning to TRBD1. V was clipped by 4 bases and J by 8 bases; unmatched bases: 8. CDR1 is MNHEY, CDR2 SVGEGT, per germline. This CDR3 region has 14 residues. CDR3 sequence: CASSSGTEVHEQFF. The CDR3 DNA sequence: TGTGCCAGCAGTTCCGGGACAGAGGTCCATGAGCAGTTCTTC.

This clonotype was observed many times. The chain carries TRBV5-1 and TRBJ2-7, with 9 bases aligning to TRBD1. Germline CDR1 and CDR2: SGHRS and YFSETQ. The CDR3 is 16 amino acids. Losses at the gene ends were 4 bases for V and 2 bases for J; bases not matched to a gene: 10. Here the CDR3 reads CASSPPIGTGTYEQYF. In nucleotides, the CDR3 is TGCGCCAGCAGCCCACCGATCGGGACAGGGACCTACGAGCAGTACTTC.

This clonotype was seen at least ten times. The DNA of the CDR3 is TGCAGTGCTCGGATCGGGACTATGGGGGAGACCCAGTACTTC. It specifies CSARIGTMGETQYF. This rearrangement joins TRBV20-1 to TRBJ2-5, with 7 bases lining up with TRBD2. The V segment lost 5 bases and the J segment 5 bases; nucleotides outside the gene matches: 11. Germline lookup yields CDR1 DFQATT and CDR2 SNEGSKA (reference sequence). The length of the CDR3 is 14 residues.

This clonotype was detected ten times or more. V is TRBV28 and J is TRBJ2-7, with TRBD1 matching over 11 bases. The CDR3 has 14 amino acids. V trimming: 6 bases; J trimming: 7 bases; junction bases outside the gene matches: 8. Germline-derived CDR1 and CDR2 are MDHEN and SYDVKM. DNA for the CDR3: TGTGCCAGCAGCTTCGGGACAGGGGGTCGGGAGCAGTACTTC. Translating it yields CASSFGTGGREQYF.

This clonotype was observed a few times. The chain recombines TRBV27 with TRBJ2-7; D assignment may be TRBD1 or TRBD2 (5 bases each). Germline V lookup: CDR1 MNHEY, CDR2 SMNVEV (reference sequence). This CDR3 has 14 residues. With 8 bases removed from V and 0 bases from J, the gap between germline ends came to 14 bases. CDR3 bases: TGTGCCAGCGCCTCCGGGGCGGCCTCCTACGAGCAGTACTTC. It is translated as CASASGAASYEQYF.

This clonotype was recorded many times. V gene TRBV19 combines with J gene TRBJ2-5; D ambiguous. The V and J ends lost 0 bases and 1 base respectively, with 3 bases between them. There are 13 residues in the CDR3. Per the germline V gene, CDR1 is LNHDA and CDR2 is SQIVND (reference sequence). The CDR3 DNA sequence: TGTGCCAGTAGTATAGACTTCCAAGAGACCCAGTACTTC. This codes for CASSIDFQETQYF. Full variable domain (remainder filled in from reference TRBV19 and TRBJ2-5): DGGITQSPKYLFRKEGQNVTLSCEQNLNHDAMYWYRQDPGQGLRLIYYSQIVNDFQKGDIAEGYSVSREKKESFPLTVTSAQKNPTAFYLCASSIDFQETQYFGPGTRLLVL.

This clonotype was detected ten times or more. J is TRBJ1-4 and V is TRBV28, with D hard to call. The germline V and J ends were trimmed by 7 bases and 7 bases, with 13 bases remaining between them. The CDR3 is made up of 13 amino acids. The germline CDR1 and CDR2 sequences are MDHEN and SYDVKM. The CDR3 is CASTAGRLEKLFF. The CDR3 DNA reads TGTGCCAGCACAGCAGGCCGGCTTGAAAAACTGTTTTTT.

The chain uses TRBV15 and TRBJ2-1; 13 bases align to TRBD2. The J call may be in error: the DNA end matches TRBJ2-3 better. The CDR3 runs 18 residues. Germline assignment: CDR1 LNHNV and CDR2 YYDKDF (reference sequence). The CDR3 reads CATSREELAGGGSDTQYF. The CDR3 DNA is TGTGCCACCAGCAGAGAGGAACTAGCGGGAGGGGGGTCAGATACGCAGTATTTT.

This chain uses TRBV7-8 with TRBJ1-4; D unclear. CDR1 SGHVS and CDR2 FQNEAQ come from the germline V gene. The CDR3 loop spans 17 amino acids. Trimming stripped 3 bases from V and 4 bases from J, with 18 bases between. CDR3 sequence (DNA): TGTGCCAGCAGCTTCGAGAACAGACTTCAGGTTAATGAAAAACTGTTTTTT. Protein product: CASSFENRLQVNEKLFF.

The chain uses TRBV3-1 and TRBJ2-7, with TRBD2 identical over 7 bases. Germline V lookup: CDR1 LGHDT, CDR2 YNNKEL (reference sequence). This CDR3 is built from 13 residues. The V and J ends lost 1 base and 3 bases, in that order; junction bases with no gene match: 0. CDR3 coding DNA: TGTGCCAGCAGCCAAGGGGGGGGCTACGAGCAGTACTTC. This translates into CASSQGGGYEQYF.

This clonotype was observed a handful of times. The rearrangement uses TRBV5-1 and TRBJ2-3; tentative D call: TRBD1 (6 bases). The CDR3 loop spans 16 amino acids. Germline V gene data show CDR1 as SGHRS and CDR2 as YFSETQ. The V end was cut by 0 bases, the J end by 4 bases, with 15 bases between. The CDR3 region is CASSLELRGASDTQYF. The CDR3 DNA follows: TGCGCCAGCAGCTTGGAACTCAGGGGCGCGTCAGATACGCAGTATTTT.

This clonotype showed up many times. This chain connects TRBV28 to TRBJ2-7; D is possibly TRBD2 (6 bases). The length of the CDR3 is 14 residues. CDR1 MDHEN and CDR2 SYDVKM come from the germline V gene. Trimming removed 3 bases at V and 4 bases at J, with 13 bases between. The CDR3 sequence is CASSFSGAGYEQYF. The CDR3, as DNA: TGTGCCAGCAGTTTCTCGGGAGCGGGTTACGAGCAGTACTTC. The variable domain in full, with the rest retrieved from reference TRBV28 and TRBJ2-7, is DVKVTQSSRYLVKRTGEKVFLECVQDMDHENMFWYRQDPGLGLRLIYFSYDVKMKEKGDIPEGYSVSREKKERFSLILESASTNQTSMYLCASSFSGAGYEQYFGPGTRLTVT.

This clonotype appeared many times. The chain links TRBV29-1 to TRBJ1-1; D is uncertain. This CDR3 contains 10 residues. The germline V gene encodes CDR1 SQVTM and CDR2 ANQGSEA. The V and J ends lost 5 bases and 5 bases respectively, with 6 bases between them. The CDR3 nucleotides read TGCAGCGTTTGGGGAACTGAAGCTTTCTTT. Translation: CSVWGTEAFF.

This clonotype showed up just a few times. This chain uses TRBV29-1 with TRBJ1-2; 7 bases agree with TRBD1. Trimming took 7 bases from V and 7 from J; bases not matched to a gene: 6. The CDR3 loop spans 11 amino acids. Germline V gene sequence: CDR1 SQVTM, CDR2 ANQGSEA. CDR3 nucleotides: TGCAGCGCCCGGGACAGTCCTGGCTACACCTTC. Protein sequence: CSARDSPGYTF.

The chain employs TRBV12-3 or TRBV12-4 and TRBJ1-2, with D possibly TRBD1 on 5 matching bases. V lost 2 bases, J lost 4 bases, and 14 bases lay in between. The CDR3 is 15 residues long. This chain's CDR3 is CASSLNGAEAYGYTF. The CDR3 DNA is TGTGCCAGCAGTTTAAACGGGGCAGAAGCCTATGGCTACACCTTC.

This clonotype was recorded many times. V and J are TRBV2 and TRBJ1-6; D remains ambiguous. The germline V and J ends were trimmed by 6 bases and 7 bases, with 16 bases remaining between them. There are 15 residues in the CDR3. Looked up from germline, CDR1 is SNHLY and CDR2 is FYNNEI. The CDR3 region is CASSTLGRTNSPLHF. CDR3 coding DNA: TGTGCCAGCAGCACCCTTGGGCGGACCAATTCACCCCTCCACTTT.

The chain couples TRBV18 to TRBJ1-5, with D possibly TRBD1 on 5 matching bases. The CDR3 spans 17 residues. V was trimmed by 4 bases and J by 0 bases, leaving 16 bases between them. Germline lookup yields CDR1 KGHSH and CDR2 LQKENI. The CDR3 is CASSQQGATVSNQPQHF. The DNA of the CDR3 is TGTGCCAGCTCACAGCAGGGAGCCACCGTTAGCAATCAGCCCCAGCATTTT.

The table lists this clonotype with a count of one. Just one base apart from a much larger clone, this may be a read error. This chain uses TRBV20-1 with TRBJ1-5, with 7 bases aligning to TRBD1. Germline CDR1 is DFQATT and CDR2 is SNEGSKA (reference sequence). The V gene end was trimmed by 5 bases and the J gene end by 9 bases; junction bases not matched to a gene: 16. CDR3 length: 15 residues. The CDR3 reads CSAPGDRSNSRPQHF. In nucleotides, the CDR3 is TGCAGTGCTCCTGGGGACAGAAGTAACAGTCGGCCCCAGCATTTT.

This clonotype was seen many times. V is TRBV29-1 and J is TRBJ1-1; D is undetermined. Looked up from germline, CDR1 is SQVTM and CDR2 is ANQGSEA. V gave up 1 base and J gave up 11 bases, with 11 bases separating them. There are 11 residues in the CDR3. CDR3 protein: CSVEGVYSAFF. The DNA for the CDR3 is TGCAGCGTTGAAGGTGTATACAGCGCTTTCTTT.

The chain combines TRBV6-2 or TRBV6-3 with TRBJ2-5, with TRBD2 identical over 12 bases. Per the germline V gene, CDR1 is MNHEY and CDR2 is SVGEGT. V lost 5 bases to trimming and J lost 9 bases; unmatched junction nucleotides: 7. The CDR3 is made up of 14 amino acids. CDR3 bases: TGTGCCAGCAGTGGGACTAGCGGGTTAGGGGCCCAGTACTTC. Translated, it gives CASSGTSGLGAQYF.

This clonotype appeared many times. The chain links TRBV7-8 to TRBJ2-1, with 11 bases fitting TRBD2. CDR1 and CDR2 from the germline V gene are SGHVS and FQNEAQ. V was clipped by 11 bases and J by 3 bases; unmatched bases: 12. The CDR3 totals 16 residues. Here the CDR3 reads CADIALAGAGYNEQFF. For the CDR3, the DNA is TGTGCCGACATCGCACTAGCGGGAGCTGGCTACAATGAGCAGTTCTTC.

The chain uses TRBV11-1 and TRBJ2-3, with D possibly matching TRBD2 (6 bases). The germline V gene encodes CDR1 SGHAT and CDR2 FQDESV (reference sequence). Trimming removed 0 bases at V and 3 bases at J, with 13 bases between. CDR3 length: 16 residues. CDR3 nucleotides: TGTGCCAGCAGCTTAGCCTTAGGGGCGGGAACAGATACGCAGTATTTT. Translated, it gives CASSLALGAGTDTQYF. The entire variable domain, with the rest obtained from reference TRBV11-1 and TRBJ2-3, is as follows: EAEVAQSPRYKITEKSQAVAFWCDPISGHATLYWYRQILGQGPELLVQFQDESVVDDSQLPKDRFSAERLKGVDSTLKIQPAELGDSAMYLCASSLALGAGTDTQYFGPGTRLTVL.

The CDR3 spells CASSPWSARGADTDTQYF. The CDR3 bases are TGTGCCAGCTCACCCTGGAGTGCCAGGGGAGCTGACACAGATACGCAGTATTTT. The gene calls are TRBV18 and TRBJ2-3; D might be TRBD1 (6 bases). Trimming left V 3 bases short and J 2 bases short, with 21 bases between. Germline CDR1 KGHSH, CDR2 LQKENI. The length of the CDR3 is 18 residues.

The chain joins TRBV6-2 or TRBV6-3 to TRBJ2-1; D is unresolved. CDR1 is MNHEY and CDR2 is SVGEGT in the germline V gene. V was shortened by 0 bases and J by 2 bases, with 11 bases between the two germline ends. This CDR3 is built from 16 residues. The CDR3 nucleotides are TGTGCCAGCAGTTACTCTTTCGGATCCACCTACAATGAGCAGTTCTTC. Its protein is CASSYSFGSTYNEQFF.

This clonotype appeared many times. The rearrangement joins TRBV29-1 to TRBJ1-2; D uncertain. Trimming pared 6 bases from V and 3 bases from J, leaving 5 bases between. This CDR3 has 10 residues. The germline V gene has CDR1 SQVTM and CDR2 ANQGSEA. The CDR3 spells CSVGHYGYTF. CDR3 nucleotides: TGCAGCGTCGGACACTATGGCTACACCTTC.

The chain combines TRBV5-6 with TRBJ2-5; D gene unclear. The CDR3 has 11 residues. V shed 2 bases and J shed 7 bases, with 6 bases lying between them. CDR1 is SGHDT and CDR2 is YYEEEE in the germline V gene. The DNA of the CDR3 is TGTGCCAGCAGCTTTGATGGGACCCAGTACTTC. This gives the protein CASSFDGTQYF.